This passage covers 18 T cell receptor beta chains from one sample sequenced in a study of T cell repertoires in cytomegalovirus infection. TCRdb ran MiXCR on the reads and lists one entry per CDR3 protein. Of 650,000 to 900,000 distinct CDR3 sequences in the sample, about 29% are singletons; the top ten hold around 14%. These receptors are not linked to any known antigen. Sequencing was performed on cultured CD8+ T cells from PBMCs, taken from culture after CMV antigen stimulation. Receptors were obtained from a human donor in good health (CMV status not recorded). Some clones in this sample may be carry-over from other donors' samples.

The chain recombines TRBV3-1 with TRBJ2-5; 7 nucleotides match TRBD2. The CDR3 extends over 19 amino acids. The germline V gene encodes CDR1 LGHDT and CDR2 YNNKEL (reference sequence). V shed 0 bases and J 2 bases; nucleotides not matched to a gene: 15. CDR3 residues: CASSQDSTLGRGIQETQYF. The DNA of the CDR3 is TGTGCCAGCAGCCAAGACTCTACCCTAGGGCGGGGGATTCAAGAGACCCAGTACTTC.

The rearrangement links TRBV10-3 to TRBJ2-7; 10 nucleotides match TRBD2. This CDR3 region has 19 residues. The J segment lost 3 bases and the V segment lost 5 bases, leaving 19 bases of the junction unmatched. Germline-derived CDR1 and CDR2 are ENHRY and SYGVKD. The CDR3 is CAISILHGASGGLHYEQYF. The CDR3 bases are TGTGCCATCAGTATACTCCATGGGGCTAGCGGGGGCCTACACTACGAGCAGTACTTC.

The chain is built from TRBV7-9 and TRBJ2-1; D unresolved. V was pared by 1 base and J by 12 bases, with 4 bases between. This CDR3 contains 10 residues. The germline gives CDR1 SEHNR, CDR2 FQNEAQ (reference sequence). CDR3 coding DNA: TGTGCCAGCAGCTTAGTTTTGCAGTTCTTC. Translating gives CASSLVLQFF.

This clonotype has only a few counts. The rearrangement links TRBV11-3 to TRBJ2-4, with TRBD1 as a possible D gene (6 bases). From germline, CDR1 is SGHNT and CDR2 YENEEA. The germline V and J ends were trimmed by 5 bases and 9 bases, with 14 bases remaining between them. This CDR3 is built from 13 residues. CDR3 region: CASSVGQSGIQYF. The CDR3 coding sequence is TGTGCCAGCAGCGTAGGACAGAGTGGCATTCAGTACTTC. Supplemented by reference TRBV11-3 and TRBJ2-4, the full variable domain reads EAGVVQSPRYKIIEKKQPVAFWCNPISGHNTLYWYLQNLGQGPELLIRYENEEAVDDSQLPKDRFSAERLKGVDSTLKIQPAELGDSAVYLCASSVGQSGIQYFGAGTRLSVL.

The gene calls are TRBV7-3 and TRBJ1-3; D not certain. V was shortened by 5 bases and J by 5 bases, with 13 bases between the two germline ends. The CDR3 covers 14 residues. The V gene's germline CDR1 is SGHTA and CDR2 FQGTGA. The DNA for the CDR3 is TGTGCCAGCAGCCCCGTGAGGGATAGAAACACCATATATTTT. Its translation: CASSPVRDRNTIYF.

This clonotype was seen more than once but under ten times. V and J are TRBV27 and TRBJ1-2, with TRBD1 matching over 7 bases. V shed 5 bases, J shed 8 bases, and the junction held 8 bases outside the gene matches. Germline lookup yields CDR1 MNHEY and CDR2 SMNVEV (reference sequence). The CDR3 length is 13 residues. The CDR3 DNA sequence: TGTGCCAGCAGTCCGCGACAGGGCAGGGGCTACACCTTC. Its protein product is CASSPRQGRGYTF.

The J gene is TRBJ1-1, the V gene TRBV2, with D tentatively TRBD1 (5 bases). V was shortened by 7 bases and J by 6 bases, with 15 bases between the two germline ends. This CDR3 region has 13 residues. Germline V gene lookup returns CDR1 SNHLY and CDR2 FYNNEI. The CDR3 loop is CASTRGGGPEAFF. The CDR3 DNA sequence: TGTGCCAGCACCCGGGGGGGGGGACCTGAAGCTTTCTTT.

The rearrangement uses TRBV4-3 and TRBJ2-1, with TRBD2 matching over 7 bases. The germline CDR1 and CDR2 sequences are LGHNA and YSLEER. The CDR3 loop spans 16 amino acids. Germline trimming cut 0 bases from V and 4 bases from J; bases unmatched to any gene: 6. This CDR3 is CASSQEPRTSYNEQFF. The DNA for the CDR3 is TGCGCCAGCAGCCAAGAGCCCAGGACTAGTTACAATGAGCAGTTCTTC.

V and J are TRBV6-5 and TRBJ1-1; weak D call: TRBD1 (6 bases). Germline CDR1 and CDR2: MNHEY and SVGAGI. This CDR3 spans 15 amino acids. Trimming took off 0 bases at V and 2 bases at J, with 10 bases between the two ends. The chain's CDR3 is CASSYSGAGNTEAFF. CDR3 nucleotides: TGTGCCAGCAGTTACTCGGGGGCCGGAAACACTGAAGCTTTCTTT.

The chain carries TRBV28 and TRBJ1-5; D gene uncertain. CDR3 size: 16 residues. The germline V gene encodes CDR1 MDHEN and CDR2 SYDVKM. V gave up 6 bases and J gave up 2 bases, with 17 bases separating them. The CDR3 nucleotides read TGTGCCAGCAGCACGATTTCCCCAGGTCGCAATCAGCCCCAGCATTTT. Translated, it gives CASSTISPGRNQPQHF.

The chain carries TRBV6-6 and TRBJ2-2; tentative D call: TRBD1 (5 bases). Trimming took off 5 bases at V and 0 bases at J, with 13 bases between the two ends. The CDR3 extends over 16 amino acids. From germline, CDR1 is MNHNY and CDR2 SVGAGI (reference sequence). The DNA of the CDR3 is TGTGCCAGCAGTCAGTCAGGGATCGCGAACACCGGGGAGCTGTTTTTT. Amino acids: CASSQSGIANTGELFF.

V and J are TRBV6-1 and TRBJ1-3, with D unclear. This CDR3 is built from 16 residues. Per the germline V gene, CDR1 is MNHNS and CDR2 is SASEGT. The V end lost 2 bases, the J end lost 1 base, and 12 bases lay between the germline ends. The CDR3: CASSEPRALSGNTIYF. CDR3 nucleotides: TGTGCCAGCAGTGAACCCCGGGCATTGTCTGGAAACACCATATATTTT.

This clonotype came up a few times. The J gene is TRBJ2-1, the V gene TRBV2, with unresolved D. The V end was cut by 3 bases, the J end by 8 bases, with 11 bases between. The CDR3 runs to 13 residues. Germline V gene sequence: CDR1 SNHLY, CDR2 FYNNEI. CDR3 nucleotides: TGTGCCAGCAGTGAGGATCCAAGCGATGAGCAGTTCTTC. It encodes CASSEDPSDEQFF.

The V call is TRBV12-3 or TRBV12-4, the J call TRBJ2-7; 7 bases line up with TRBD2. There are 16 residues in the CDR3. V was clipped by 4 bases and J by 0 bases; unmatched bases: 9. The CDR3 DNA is TGTGCCAGCAGTTCTTTCAGCGGGGCTAACTCCTACGAGCAGTACTTC. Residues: CASSSFSGANSYEQYF.

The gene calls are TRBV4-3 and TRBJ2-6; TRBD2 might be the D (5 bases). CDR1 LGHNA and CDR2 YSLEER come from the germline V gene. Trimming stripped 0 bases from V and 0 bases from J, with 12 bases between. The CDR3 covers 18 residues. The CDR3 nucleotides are TGCGCCAGCAGCCAAGATTGGTCCGGGGTCTCTGGGGCCAACGTCCTGACTTTC. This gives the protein CASSQDWSGVSGANVLTF.

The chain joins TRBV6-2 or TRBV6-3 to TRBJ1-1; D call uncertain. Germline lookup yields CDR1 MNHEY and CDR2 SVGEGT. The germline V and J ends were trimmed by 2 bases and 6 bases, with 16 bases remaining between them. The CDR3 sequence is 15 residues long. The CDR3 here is CASSYHSGIGAEAFF. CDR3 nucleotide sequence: TGTGCCAGCAGTTACCACTCGGGTATCGGGGCTGAAGCTTTCTTT.

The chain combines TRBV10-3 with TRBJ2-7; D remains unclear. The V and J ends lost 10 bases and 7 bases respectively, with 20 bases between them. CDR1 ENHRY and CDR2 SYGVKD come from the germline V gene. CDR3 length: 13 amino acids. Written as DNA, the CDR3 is TGTGCCAGCTCTCCCCTAAAATCTCGGGAGCAGTACTTC. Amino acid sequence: CASSPLKSREQYF.

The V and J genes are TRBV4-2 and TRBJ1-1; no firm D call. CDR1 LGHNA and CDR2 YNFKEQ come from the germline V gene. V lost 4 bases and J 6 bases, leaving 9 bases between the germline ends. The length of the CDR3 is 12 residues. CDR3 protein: CASSRPAAEAFF. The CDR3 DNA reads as TGTGCCAGCAGCCGACCCGCGGCTGAAGCTTTCTTT.